The 12 T cell receptor beta chains below come from one sample, sequenced in a study of T-cell reconstitution after alpha-beta-depleted transplantation in children. TCRbeta library construction was performed incorporating unique molecular identifiers. TCRdb fed the PCR reads into MiXCR, producing one record per CDR3 protein. This table has some 400,000 distinct CDR3 sequences, around 20% appearing once. The sample consisted of PBMCs from the stem cell graft donor, taken from the stem cell graft. Every receptor here comes from a human donor who donated a stem cell graft to a child with acute myeloid leukemia.

The CDR3 reads CSVGPPEQPQHF. CDR3 nucleotides: TGCAGTGTCGGACCTCCGGAACAGCCCCAGCATTTT. The rearrangement joins TRBV20-1 to TRBJ1-5; D call uncertain. The ends were cut back, 7 bases at V and 7 bases at J, with 14 bases in the middle. This CDR3 has 12 residues. The germline CDR1 and CDR2 sequences are DFQATT and SNEGSKA (reference sequence).

V is TRBV20-1 and J is TRBJ2-7; 8 bases are a match to TRBD2. The CDR3 spans 14 residues. Germline trimming cut 2 bases from V and 4 bases from J; bases unmatched to any gene: 7. Germline V gene data show CDR1 as DFQATT and CDR2 as SNEGSKA (reference sequence). CDR3 residues: CSARSSGSLYEQYF. The CDR3 nucleotides read TGCAGTGCTAGATCCAGCGGGAGTTTGTACGAGCAGTACTTC.

This clonotype was seen only a few times. The chain recombines TRBV24-1 with TRBJ2-5; no firm D call. This CDR3 is built from 16 residues. V was trimmed by 0 bases and J by 4 bases, leaving 14 bases between them. Germline V gene data show CDR1 as KGHDR and CDR2 as SFDVKD. The DNA of the CDR3 is TGTGCCACCAGTGATTTGACGGAGAGTGGGTCAGAGACCCAGTACTTC. It yields the protein CATSDLTESGSETQYF.

This rearrangement joins TRBV29-1 to TRBJ2-2; TRBD2 aligns across 11 bases. The germline gives CDR1 SQVTM, CDR2 ANQGSEA. The length of the CDR3 is 18 residues. V gave up 5 bases and J gave up 5 bases; unmatched junction bases: 16. The CDR3 DNA sequence: TGCAGCGTTCGACAGACTAGCGGGAAGGTCGGTGGGACCGGGGAGCTGTTTTTT. This gives the protein CSVRQTSGKVGGTGELFF.

The J gene is TRBJ2-1, the V gene TRBV7-9; a possible D gene is TRBD2 (6 bases). The CDR3 extends over 13 amino acids. V lost 4 bases and J 15 bases, leaving 19 bases between the germline ends. Germline V lookup: CDR1 SEHNR, CDR2 FQNEAQ (reference sequence). DNA of the CDR3: TGTGCCAGCAGCTCCAGAGGTGCGGGGATTGGGTTCTTC. Its protein product is CASSSRGAGIGFF.

The chain joins TRBV21-1 to TRBJ1-2. TRBV21-1 constitutes a pseudogene. The CDR3 runs to 15 residues. The CDR3 here is CASSLGRPRRRGYTF. The DNA for the CDR3 is TGTGCCAGCAGTCTAGGGAGGCCTAGGAGGCGAGGCTACACCTTC.

The V call is TRBV28, the J call TRBJ2-5, with D possibly called TRBD1 or TRBD2 (5 bases each). Between the trimmed V and J ends, which lost 6 bases and 5 bases, there was a span of 19 bases. CDR3 size: 15 residues. Germline V gene data show CDR1 as MDHEN and CDR2 as SYDVKM. The CDR3 loop reads CASSSRAGQRETQYF. The CDR3 coding sequence is TGTGCCAGCAGCTCCCGGGCAGGGCAGCGGGAGACCCAGTACTTC. The whole variable domain, filled in from reference TRBV28 and TRBJ2-5, reads DVKVTQSSRYLVKRTGEKVFLECVQDMDHENMFWYRQDPGLGLRLIYFSYDVKMKEKGDIPEGYSVSREKKERFSLILESASTNQTSMYLCASSSRAGQRETQYFGPGTRLLVL.

This clonotype occurred a few times. The chain employs TRBV12-3 or TRBV12-4 and TRBJ2-1; 9 bases fit TRBD1. The CDR3 loop spans 13 amino acids. J was trimmed by 6 bases and V by 6 bases; bases with no gene match: 3. The CDR3 sequence: CASRGTGSNEQFF. CDR3 sequence (DNA): TGTGCCAGCAGAGGGACAGGGAGCAATGAGCAGTTCTTC.

This clonotype turned up a few times. The rearrangement uses TRBV12-3 or TRBV12-4 and TRBJ2-2; 9 nucleotides align to TRBD2. With V trimmed by 4 bases and J by 4 bases, 4 bases remained unmatched. CDR3 size: 15 residues. The CDR3 here is CASSWGGRATGELFF. CDR3 coding DNA: TGTGCCAGCAGTTGGGGCGGGAGGGCCACCGGGGAGCTGTTTTTT.

The chain combines TRBV30 with TRBJ1-1, with 9 bases lining up with TRBD1. The germline gives CDR1 GTSNPN, CDR2 SVGIG (reference sequence). Unmatched junction bases numbered 7, after V lost 4 bases and J lost 4 bases. This CDR3 spans 14 amino acids. CDR3 loop: CAWNSGQGSTEAFF. CDR3 DNA sequence: TGTGCCTGGAATTCGGGACAGGGTTCCACTGAAGCTTTCTTT.

Only a few counts were recorded for this clonotype. V is TRBV4-2 and J is TRBJ2-3; maybe TRBD2 (7 bases). Germline V gives CDR1 LGHNA, CDR2 YNFKEQ. The CDR3 is 16 residues long. Between the trimmed V and J ends, which lost 4 bases and 4 bases, there was a span of 18 bases. The CDR3 region has the DNA TGTGCCAGCAGCCCAGGGGCGGGAGAACGGGCAGATACGCAGTATTTT. Its translation: CASSPGAGERADTQYF.

This chain joins TRBV6-5 and TRBJ1-1; D is undetermined. This CDR3 is built from 13 residues. From germline, CDR1 is MNHEY and CDR2 SVGAGI. The germline V and J ends were trimmed by 0 bases and 6 bases, with 8 bases remaining between them. The CDR3 DNA is TGTGCCAGCAGTTACTCGAGGGCAGCTGAAGCTTTCTTT. It is translated as CASSYSRAAEAFF.